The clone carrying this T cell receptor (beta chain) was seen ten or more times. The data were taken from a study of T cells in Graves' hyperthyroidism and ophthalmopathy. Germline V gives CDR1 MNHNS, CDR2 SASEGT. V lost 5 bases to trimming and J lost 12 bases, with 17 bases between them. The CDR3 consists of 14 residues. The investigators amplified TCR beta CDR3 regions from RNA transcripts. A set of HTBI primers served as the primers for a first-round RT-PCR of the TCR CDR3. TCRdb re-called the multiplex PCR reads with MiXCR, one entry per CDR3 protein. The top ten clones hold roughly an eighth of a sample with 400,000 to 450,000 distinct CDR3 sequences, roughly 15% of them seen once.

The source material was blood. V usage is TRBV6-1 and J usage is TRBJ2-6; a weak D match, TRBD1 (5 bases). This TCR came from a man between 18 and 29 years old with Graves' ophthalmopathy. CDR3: CASSPANRQLVLTF. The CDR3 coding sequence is TGTGCCAGCAGTCCAGCGAATAGACAGCTCGTCCTGACTTTC.